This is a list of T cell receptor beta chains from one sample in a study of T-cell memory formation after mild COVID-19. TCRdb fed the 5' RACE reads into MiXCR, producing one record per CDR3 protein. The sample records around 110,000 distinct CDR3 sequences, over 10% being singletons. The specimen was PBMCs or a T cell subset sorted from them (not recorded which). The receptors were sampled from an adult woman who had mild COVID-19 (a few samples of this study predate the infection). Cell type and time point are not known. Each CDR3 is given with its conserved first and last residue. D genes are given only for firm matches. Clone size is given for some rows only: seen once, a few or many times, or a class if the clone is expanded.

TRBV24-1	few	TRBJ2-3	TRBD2	TGTGCCACCAGTGATTTGGCGGGGGATGATACGCAGTATTTT	CATSDLAGDDTQYF
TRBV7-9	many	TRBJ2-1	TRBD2	TGTGCCAGCAGCCCTGGGGGAGGGAGCTCCTACAATGAGCAGTTCTTC	CASSPGGGSSYNEQFF
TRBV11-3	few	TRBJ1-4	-	TGTGCCAGCAGCTTGAGAGGGATGGATGAAAAACTGTTTTTT	CASSLRGMDEKLFF
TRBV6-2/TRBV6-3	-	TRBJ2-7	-	TGTGCCAGCAGCGCGTATCTTGGAACCTACGAGCAGTACTTC	CASSAYLGTYEQYF
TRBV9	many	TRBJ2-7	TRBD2	TGTGCCAGCAGCCCGCGAGCGGGAGGGAACTACGAGCAGTACTTC	CASSPRAGGNYEQYF
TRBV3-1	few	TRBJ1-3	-	TGTGCCAGCAGCCAAGAGAACTTATACGGAAACACCATATATTTT	CASSQENLYGNTIYF
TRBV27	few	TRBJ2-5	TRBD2	TGTGCCAGCAGTTGGTATAGCGGGGACCAAGAGACCCAGTACTTC	CASSWYSGDQETQYF
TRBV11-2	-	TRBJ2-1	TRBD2	TGTGCCAGCAGGGGGGAGCGGGGGAGCTCCTACAATGAGCAGTTCTTC	CASRGERGSSYNEQFF
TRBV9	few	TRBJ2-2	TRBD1	TGTGCCAGCAGCACACCGGGACAGGGAAACACCGGGGAGCTGTTTTTT	CASSTPGQGNTGELFF
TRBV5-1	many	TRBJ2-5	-	TGCGCCAGCAGCTATCGGGACAACCAAGAGACCCAGTACTTC	CASSYRDNQETQYF
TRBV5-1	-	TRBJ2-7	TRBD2	TGCGCCAGCAGCTTGGAACTAGCGGACTCCTACGAGCAGTACTTC	CASSLELADSYEQYF
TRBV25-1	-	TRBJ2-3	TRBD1	TGTGCCAGCAGTTATGGGACAGGGGAAGATACGCAGTATTTT	CASSYGTGEDTQYF
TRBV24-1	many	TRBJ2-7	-	TGTGCCACCAGTCGACAGAGCTCCTACGAGCAGTACTTC	CATSRQSSYEQYF
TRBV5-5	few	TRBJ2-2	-	TGTGCCAGCAGCCTATCTGTGGACACCCTCACCGGGGAGCTGTTTTTT	CASSLSVDTLTGELFF
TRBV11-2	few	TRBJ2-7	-	TGTGCCAGCAGCTCACTACAGGGACCCTACGAGCAGTACTTC	CASSSLQGPYEQYF
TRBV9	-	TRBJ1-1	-	TGTGCCAGCAGCGTAGCTAAGGAGGGGCTAAGGACCACTGAAGCTTTCTTT	CASSVAKEGLRTTEAFF
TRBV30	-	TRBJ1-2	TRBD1	TGTGCCTGGAGTGAGACAGGGGGGTTGGATGACTACACCTTC	CAWSETGGLDDYTF
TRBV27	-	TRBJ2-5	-	TGTGCCAGCAGTTTTAGAGGGGACCAAGAGACCCAGTACTTC	CASSFRGDQETQYF
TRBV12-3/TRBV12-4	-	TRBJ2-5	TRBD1	TGTGCCAGCAGTTCCCTTCCGGGACAGGGGAGGGAAGAGACCCAGTACTTC	CASSSLPGQGREETQYF
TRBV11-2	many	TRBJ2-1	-	TGTGCCAGCAGCTTTCTTAGTCCGGAGCAGTTCTTC	CASSFLSPEQFF
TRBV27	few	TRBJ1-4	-	TGTGCCAGCAGCGTAGAGGGAGAACTGAATGAAAAACTGTTTTTT	CASSVEGELNEKLFF
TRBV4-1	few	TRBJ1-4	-	TGCGCCAGCAGCCAAGAGTGGCGCCAGGGAGTTGAAAAACTGTTTTTT	CASSQEWRQGVEKLFF
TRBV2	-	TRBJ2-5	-	TGTGCCATACGAGAGACCCAGTACTTC	CAIRETQYF
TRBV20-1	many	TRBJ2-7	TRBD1	TGCAGTGCTAGGACAGACAGGGGTGAGTCCTACGAGCAGTACTTC	CSARTDRGESYEQYF
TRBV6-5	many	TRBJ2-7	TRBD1	TGTGCCAGCACCTCCGGGACAGGGAGCTACGAGCAGTACTTC	CASTSGTGSYEQYF
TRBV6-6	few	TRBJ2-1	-	TGTGCCAGCAGTTACCCAGGGCAGAATGAGCAGTTCTTC	CASSYPGQNEQFF
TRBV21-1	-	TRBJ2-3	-	TGTGCCAGCAGCAAAGGGGAACGCGGGGGGGCCAAGACAGATACGCAGTATTTT	CASSKGERGGAKTDTQYF
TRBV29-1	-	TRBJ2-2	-	TGCAGCGTTGTCTACAGACCCGGGGAGCTGTTTTTT	CSVVYRPGELFF
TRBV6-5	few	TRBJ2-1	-	TGTGCCAGCAGTTACGGTCTAGTCCGTGGCAGGGGAGTCAATGAGCAGTTCTTC	CASSYGLVRGRGVNEQFF
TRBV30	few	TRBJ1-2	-	TGTGCCTGGAGCGACACAGGGAACTATGGCTACACCTTC	CAWSDTGNYGYTF
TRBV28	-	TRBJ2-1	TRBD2	TGTGCCAGCAGTTTGTCCCTAGCGGGAGGGAGGGAGCAGTTCTTC	CASSLSLAGGREQFF
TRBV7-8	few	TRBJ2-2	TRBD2	TGTGCCAGCAGCTTGGTCGGGGGGGTATACACCGGGGAGCTGTTTTTT	CASSLVGGVYTGELFF
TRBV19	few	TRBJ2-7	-	TGTGCCAGTAGTACCACAGGGTTCGAGCAGTACTTC	CASSTTGFEQYF
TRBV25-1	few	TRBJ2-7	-	TGTGCCAGCAGTGGAGGATTTGGCAACGAGCAGTACTTC	CASSGGFGNEQYF
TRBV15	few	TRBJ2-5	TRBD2	TGTGCCACCAGCGGAGGGACTAGCGGACAAGAGACCCAGTACTTC	CATSGGTSGQETQYF
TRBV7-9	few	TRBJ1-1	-	TGTGCCACTACCGGGACGGGGAACACTGAAGCTTTCTTT	CATTGTGNTEAFF
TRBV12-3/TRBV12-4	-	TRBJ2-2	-	TGTGCCAGCAGTGGGGATATCGGGGAGCTGTTTTTT	CASSGDIGELFF
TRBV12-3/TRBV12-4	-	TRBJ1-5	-	TGTGCCAGCAGTATCCTAGAGGGGAAAGGCAATCAGCCCCAGCATTTT	CASSILEGKGNQPQHF
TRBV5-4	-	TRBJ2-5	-	TGTGCCAGCAGCTTTGGGCGGGGCCAAGAGACCCAGTACTTC	CASSFGRGQETQYF
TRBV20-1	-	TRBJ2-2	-	TGCAGTGCTAGGGAGACTTTCTCGAACACCGGGGAGCTGTTTTTT	CSARETFSNTGELFF
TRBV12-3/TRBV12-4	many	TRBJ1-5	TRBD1	TGTGCCAGCGGGACAGGGGGCCGCAATCAGCCCCAGCATTTT	CASGTGGRNQPQHF
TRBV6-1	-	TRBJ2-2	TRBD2	TGTGCCAGCAGTGAAACTAGCGGGGGGCATTACACCGGGGAGCTGTTTTTT	CASSETSGGHYTGELFF